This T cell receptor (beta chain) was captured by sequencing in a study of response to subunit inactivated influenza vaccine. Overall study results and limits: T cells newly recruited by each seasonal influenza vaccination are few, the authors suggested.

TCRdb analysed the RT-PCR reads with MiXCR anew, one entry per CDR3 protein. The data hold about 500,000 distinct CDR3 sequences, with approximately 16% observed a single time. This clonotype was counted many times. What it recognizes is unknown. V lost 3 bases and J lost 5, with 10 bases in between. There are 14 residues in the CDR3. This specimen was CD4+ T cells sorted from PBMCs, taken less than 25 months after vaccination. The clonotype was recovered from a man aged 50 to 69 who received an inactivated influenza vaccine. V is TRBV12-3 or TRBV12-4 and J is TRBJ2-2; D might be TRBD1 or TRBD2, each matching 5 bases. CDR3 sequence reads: CASSLGTGTGELFF. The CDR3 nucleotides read TGTGCCAGCAGTTTGGGGACCGGTACCGGGGAGCTGTTTTTT.